This T cell receptor beta chain emerged from a study of tumor-infiltrating lymphocytes in primary liver carcinoma. Study-wide context: These were node-negative, non-metastatic T1-T3 tumors of roughly 4 to 11 cm. Whole-study results and caveats: Researchers found tumor-adjacent and tumor-blood pairs overlapped less than tumor region pairs.

The CDR3 runs to 15 residues. Trimming pared 5 bases from V and 5 bases from J, leaving 17 bases between. Germline CDR1 reads MDHEN; CDR2 reads SYDVKM. As to this clonotype: Its specificity is not known.

Unsorted bulk tissue (roughly 19-31 mg) underwent RNA and DNA co-extraction. Those patients suffered from chronic HBV infection and were treatment-naive. Five distinct regions per tumor were sampled. Starting material of about 450 ng total RNA yielded TCR beta cDNA via a constant-region primer. Construction of TCR beta libraries relied on three successive nested multiplex PCR rounds employing slightly modified ARM-PCR. The first two PCR rounds used TRBV1-TRBV30 primers with a Cbeta primer, roughly 10 cycles each. TCRdb called the multiplex PCR reads again in MiXCR, with one record for every CDR3 protein. The sample lists 95,000 to 100,000 distinct CDR3 sequences, more than 65% seen once, with 10% to 15% in the top ten.

V and J are TRBV28 and TRBJ2-3; D is perhaps TRBD2 (7 bases). The receptor comes from a woman aged 55-69 years with primary liver carcinoma and hepatitis B virus infection. Sequencing was carried out using liver tumor tissue from sampling region 2. The subset denotes: tumor region T2, inferior pole. The CDR3 coding sequence is TGTGCCAGCAGTCCGGGGGGCAGAGTTATAGATACGCAGTATTTT. It yields the protein CASSPGGRVIDTQYF. The full variable domain, completed using reference TRBV28 and TRBJ2-3, is DVKVTQSSRYLVKRTGEKVFLECVQDMDHENMFWYRQDPGLGLRLIYFSYDVKMKEKGDIPEGYSVSREKKERFSLILESASTNQTSMYLCASSPGGRVIDTQYFGPGTRLTVL.